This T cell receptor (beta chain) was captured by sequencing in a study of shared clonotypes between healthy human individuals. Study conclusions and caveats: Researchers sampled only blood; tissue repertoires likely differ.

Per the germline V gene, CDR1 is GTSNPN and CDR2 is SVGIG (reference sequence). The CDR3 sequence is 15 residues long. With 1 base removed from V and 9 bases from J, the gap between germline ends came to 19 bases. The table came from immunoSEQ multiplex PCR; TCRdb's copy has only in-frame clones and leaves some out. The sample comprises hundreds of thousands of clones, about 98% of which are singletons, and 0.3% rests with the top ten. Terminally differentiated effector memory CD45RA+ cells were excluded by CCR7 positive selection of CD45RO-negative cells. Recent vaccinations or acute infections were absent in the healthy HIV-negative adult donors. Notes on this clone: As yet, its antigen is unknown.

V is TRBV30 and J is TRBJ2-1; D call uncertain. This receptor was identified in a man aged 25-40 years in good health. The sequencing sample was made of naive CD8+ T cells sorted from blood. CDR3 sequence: CAWSGILRPDSEQFF. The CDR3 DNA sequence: TGTGCCTGGAGTGGGATACTCCGTCCCGACTCTGAGCAGTTCTTC.